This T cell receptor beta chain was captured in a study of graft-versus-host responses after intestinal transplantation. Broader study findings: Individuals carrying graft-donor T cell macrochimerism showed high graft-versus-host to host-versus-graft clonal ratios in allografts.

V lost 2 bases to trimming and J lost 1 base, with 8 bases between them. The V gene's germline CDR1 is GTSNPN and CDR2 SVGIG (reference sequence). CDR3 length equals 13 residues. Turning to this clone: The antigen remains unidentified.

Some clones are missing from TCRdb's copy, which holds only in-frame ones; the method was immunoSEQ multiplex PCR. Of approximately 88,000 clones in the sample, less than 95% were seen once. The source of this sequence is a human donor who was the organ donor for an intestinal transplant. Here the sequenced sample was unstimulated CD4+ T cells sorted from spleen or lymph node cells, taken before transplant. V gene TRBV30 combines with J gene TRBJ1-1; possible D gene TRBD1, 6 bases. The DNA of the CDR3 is TGTGCCTGGAGTACACAGGGGAACACTGAAGCTTTCTTT. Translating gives CAWSTQGNTEAFF.